This is a list of T cell receptor beta chains from one sample in a study of T cells in Graves' hyperthyroidism and ophthalmopathy. TCRdb reprocessed the multiplex PCR reads with MiXCR, giving one entry per CDR3 protein. The data hold about 500,000 distinct CDR3 sequences, with about 15% observed a single time. Sample: blood. These receptors came from a woman in her twenties or thirties with Graves' ophthalmopathy. Both conserved end residues are part of each CDR3. The D gene is left open where the match is weak. Not every row has a clone size; where given, it reads once, few, many or a size class.

TRBV30	TRBJ1-6	TRBD1	many	14	TGTGCCTGGAGTGTAACAGGGGGCAATTCACCCCTCCACTTT	CAWSVTGGNSPLHF
TRBV12-3/TRBV12-4	TRBJ2-5	TRBD2	many	13	TGCGCCAGCAGCTTGGGGAGGGCTGAGACCCAGTACTTC	CASSLGRAETQYF
TRBV4-3	TRBJ2-1	-	-	15	TGCGCCAGCAGCCAAGCTCAGAGCTGGGGAAGTGAGCAGTTCTTC	CASSQAQSWGSEQFF
TRBV11-2	TRBJ2-1	-	many	12	TGTGCCAGCAGCTTACGTCTAGTTGAGCAGTTCTTC	CASSLRLVEQFF
TRBV12-3/TRBV12-4	TRBJ2-1	TRBD2	few	15	TGTGCCAGCAGTTGGACTAGCGGGAGTTTCGGTGAGCAGTTCTTC	CASSWTSGSFGEQFF
TRBV28	TRBJ2-3	-	many	14	TGTGCCAGCAGTTTAGGGGGAACCACAGATACGCAGTATTTT	CASSLGGTTDTQYF
TRBV20-1	TRBJ1-2	TRBD1	many	13	TGCAGTGCTCTATATGAGACAGGGGGCGGCTACACCTTC	CSALYETGGGYTF
TRBV27	TRBJ2-7	TRBD2	-	19	TGTGCCAGCAGTTTATCCCCACCCGGGACTAGCGGGAGGTTCTACGAGCAGTACTTC	CASSLSPPGTSGRFYEQYF
TRBV19	TRBJ2-7	TRBD1	-	15	TGTGCCAGTAGTCTAGACGGGACAGGGCCCTCCGAGCAGTACTTC	CASSLDGTGPSEQYF
TRBV6-6	TRBJ2-7	TRBD2	few	16	TGTGCCAGCAGTTACTCTAGGACTAGCGGGAGCGGTGAGCAGTACTTC	CASSYSRTSGSGEQYF
TRBV20-1	TRBJ1-1	TRBD1	many	13	TGCAGCTCCGGGGACAGGGCAGTCACTGAAGCTTTCTTT	CSSGDRAVTEAFF
TRBV24-1	TRBJ2-3	-	-	13	TGTGCCACCAGTGATTACTTCACAGATACGCAGTATTTT	CATSDYFTDTQYF
TRBV24-1	TRBJ2-6	-	few	16	TGTGCCACCAGTGATTTGCACCACTCTGGGGCCAACGTCCTGACTTTC	CATSDLHHSGANVLTF
TRBV5-1	TRBJ2-7	TRBD2	-	16	TGCGCCAGCAGCCAACTAGCGGGAGACACCTCCTACGAGCAGTACTTC	CASSQLAGDTSYEQYF
TRBV28	TRBJ2-4	TRBD2	many	15	TGTGCCAGCAGTGGACTAGCGGGTAACAAAAACATTCAGTACTTC	CASSGLAGNKNIQYF
TRBV7-9	TRBJ1-5	TRBD1	few	16	TGTGCCAGCAGCTTAGGTAGGACAGGGATAGTCCAGCCCCAGCATTTT	CASSLGRTGIVQPQHF
TRBV7-6	TRBJ2-7	TRBD1	-	18	TGTGCCAGCAGCTTAGGGGCAGGGGGCTCTTTTCGGGGAAACGAGCAGTACTTC	CASSLGAGGSFRGNEQYF
TRBV20-1	TRBJ1-2	-	few	13	TGCAGTGCTAGGCAGGGCTCTAACCATGGCTACACCTTC	CSARQGSNHGYTF
TRBV20-1	TRBJ1-5	-	-	15	TGCAGTGCTAGAGCTAGCGGCAGGGTCAATCAGCCCCAGCATTTT	CSARASGRVNQPQHF
TRBV29-1	TRBJ2-2	-	-	11	TGCAGCGTTGATTATCCCGGGGAGCTGTTTTTT	CSVDYPGELFF
TRBV7-6	TRBJ2-7	TRBD2	-	15	TGTGCCAGCACCCCAGCGGGAGGCTTCCCCTACGAGCAGTACTTC	CASTPAGGFPYEQYF
TRBV7-9	TRBJ2-1	TRBD2	few	21	TGTGCCAGCAGCGACCTTGGGTTTGATTGGCTAGCGGGGCCTTTGCACAATGAGCAGTTCTTC	CASSDLGFDWLAGPLHNEQFF
TRBV7-2	TRBJ1-4	TRBD1	many	16	TGTGCCAGCAGCCGGGACAGCCCCACCACTAATGAAAAACTGTTTTTT	CASSRDSPTTNEKLFF
TRBV20-1	TRBJ2-7	-	many	12	TGCAGCGCCAGGGTGGGGTCCTACGAGCAGTACTTC	CSARVGSYEQYF
TRBV20-1	TRBJ2-3	-	many	15	TGCAGTGCAAGCAAGATCCTACAGGGCACAGATACGCAGTATTTT	CSASKILQGTDTQYF
TRBV4-3	TRBJ2-3	-	many	13	TGCGCCAGCAGCCAAGATGGCGGGTTCACGCAGTATTTT	CASSQDGGFTQYF
TRBV2	TRBJ2-5	-	-	14	TGTGCCAGCAGTGAAGCACAGTACCAAGAGACCCAGTACTTC	CASSEAQYQETQYF
TRBV6-2/TRBV6-3	TRBJ2-7	TRBD2	-	18	TGTGCCAGCAGCTATGAGACAGCTAGCGGGAGGGCCAAGTACGAGCAGTACTTC	CASSYETASGRAKYEQYF
TRBV20-1	TRBJ2-3	-	many	13	TGCAGTGCTAAAGTTACTAGCACAGATACGCAGTATTTT	CSAKVTSTDTQYF
TRBV27	TRBJ2-7	TRBD1	-	16	TGTGCCAGCAGTTCGGACAGGGAGGCAGCGCACTACGAGCAGTACTTC	CASSSDREAAHYEQYF
TRBV5-1	TRBJ2-2	-	-	17	TGCGCCAGCAGCTTGGGATTTCCACAGGGAGGTACCGGGGAGCTGTTTTTT	CASSLGFPQGGTGELFF
TRBV6-5	TRBJ1-6	-	-	16	TGTGCCAGCAGTTACCCGTCATGGGCAGGGGACTCACCCCTCCACTTT	CASSYPSWAGDSPLHF
TRBV18	TRBJ2-7	TRBD1	many	18	TGTGCCAGCTCACCACCACTCGGGACAGGGGGTACCGGGTACGAGCAGTACTTC	CASSPPLGTGGTGYEQYF
TRBV7-2	TRBJ2-7	TRBD1	many	14	TGTGCCAGCAGCGTAACAGGGGCGGCTTACGAGCAGTACTTC	CASSVTGAAYEQYF
TRBV13	TRBJ1-1	-	many	15	TGTGCCAGCAGCTTGAGGGGGGATTTGAACACTGAAGCTTTCTTT	CASSLRGDLNTEAFF
TRBV6-1	TRBJ2-1	TRBD2	once	15	TGTGCCAGCAGTCGTGGACTAGCGGGAGGCTTTGAGCAGTTCTTC	CASSRGLAGGFEQFF
TRBV20-1	TRBJ2-3	TRBD2	-	14	TGCAGTGCAAAGATAGCGGGAGTCACAGATACGCAGTATTTT	CSAKIAGVTDTQYF
TRBV2	TRBJ1-2	-	many	12	TGTGCCAGCAGTGTAACAGTCTATGGCTACACCTTC	CASSVTVYGYTF
TRBV19	TRBJ2-3	TRBD2	many	17	TGTGCCAGTAGTTGGACTAGCGGGGCTACTAGCACAGATACGCAGTATTTT	CASSWTSGATSTDTQYF
TRBV12-3/TRBV12-4	TRBJ2-7	TRBD2	many	14	TGTGCCAGCAGTTTTTCCGGGACTAGAGACGAGCAGTACTTC	CASSFSGTRDEQYF
TRBV5-1	TRBJ2-1	TRBD2	many	18	TGCGCCAGCAGCTCGACTAGCCGGAGGATTCGACATGGGAATGAGCAGTTCTTC	CASSSTSRRIRHGNEQFF
TRBV20-1	TRBJ1-3	-	many	16	TGCAGTGCTAGAGCCCAGGAGTCAAGCTCTGGAAACACCATATATTTT	CSARAQESSSGNTIYF
TRBV28	TRBJ2-3	-	few	17	TGTGCCAGCAGCGAATCCGGGACCGTGTTTAGCACAGATACGCAGTATTTT	CASSESGTVFSTDTQYF
TRBV4-2	TRBJ2-7	-	many	15	TGTGCCAGCAGCCAATACCGGGTCCAATCCTACGAGCAGTACTTC	CASSQYRVQSYEQYF
TRBV28	TRBJ2-3	-	many	14	TGTGCCAGCAGTTCCGGACAGTCAATAGATACGCAGTATTTT	CASSSGQSIDTQYF
TRBV4-3	TRBJ2-1	TRBD1	-	14	TGCGCCAGCAGCCAAGATCAGGGGGACAATGAGCAGTTCTTC	CASSQDQGDNEQFF
TRBV5-8	TRBJ1-1	-	many	14	TGTGCCAGCAGCTTGACTGCAGCGAACACTGAAGCTTTCTTT	CASSLTAANTEAFF
TRBV27	TRBJ1-6	-	few	12	TGTGCCAGCAGCACGCAAAATTCACCCCTCCACTTT	CASSTQNSPLHF
TRBV10-3	TRBJ2-1	-	few	15	TGTGCCATCAGTGAGCAGGAGGGCTCCTACAATGAGCAGTTCTTC	CAISEQEGSYNEQFF
TRBV29-1	TRBJ1-4	TRBD1	few	13	TGCAGCGCTGAAGGGACAGGGTTCGAAAAACTGTTTTTT	CSAEGTGFEKLFF
TRBV28	TRBJ2-3	-	many	15	TGTGCCAGCAGTCTCCCAGGACAGCTCACAGATACGCAGTATTTT	CASSLPGQLTDTQYF
TRBV29-1	TRBJ1-1	-	few	12	TGCAGCGGGCAACCGGGGCTTCGGGAAGCTTTCTTT	CSGQPGLREAFF
TRBV3-1	TRBJ2-1	TRBD2	many	16	TGTGCCAGCAGCCAACACGGGGGGACGGGTAGGCAAAGGCAGTTCTTC	CASSQHGGTGRQRQFF
TRBV20-1	TRBJ1-6	-	few	15	TGCAGTGCTAGAGATCTTTCGGGGGATAATTCACCCCTCCACTTT	CSARDLSGDNSPLHF
TRBV7-2	TRBJ2-2	TRBD1	-	16	TGTACCAGCAGCTTCGGACAGGGAAAATTGGCCGGGGAGCTGTTTTTT	CTSSFGQGKLAGELFF
TRBV27	TRBJ2-3	TRBD2	few	15	TGTGCCAGCAGCCGGGAAGCGGGAGATACAGATACGCAGTATTTT	CASSREAGDTDTQYF
TRBV28	TRBJ1-2	-	many	13	TGTGCCAGCAGTTTTATCGCACGGGGTGGCTACACCTTC	CASSFIARGGYTF
TRBV12-3/TRBV12-4	TRBJ2-5	-	many	14	TGTGCCAGCAGCCTCTCCTGGGCGGAAGAGACCCAGTACTTC	CASSLSWAEETQYF
TRBV13	TRBJ1-1	-	many	14	TGTGCCAGCAGCTTAGTGAGGGGGACGGCTGAAGCTTTCTTT	CASSLVRGTAEAFF